The present TCR beta chain was sequenced within a study of identical twins. Study observations and caveats: The same donors were not followed; conclusions instead depended on cross-sectional statistical analysis. With beta out-of-frame sequences, excess sharing by twins was weaker. Compared with models, monozygotic twins showed more out-of-frame TCR alpha sharing.

Using its own MiXCR run on the 5' RACE reads, TCRdb lists one record per CDR3 protein. The sample contains more than 1.5 million distinct CDR3 sequences, about 30% of which appear only once. The CDR3 loop spans 20 amino acids. Trimming shortened V by 1 base and J by 0 bases, and 23 bases separated the two germline ends. Germline V gives CDR1 SEHNR, CDR2 FQNEAQ (reference sequence). Concerning this clonotype: The antigen is undetermined.

The receptor's source is a newborn girl in good health. The chain joins TRBV7-9 to TRBJ2-3, with a possible D match to TRBD2 (5 bases). Source material: cord blood. This CDR3 is CASSLGVNPAGRPSTDTQYF. DNA for the CDR3: TGTGCCAGCAGCTTAGGAGTGAATCCGGCGGGCAGACCCAGCACAGATACGCAGTATTTT.